One sample yielded the 3 T cell receptor beta chains listed below, sequenced in a study of T cells in Graves' hyperthyroidism and ophthalmopathy. Amplified TCR beta CDR3 regions derived from RNA transcripts. With the HTBI primer set, the TCR CDR3 went through a first round of RT-PCR. TCRdb re-called the multiplex PCR reads with MiXCR, one entry per CDR3 protein. Of 360,000 or so distinct CDR3 sequences in the sample, 15% were seen once. Input material: blood. Every receptor here comes from a woman aged 55-70 years with Graves' ophthalmopathy.

The CDR3 region has the DNA TGTGCCAGCAGCCAAGAACTGTGGGGAATGGGCAATGAGCAGTTCTTC. Its translation: CASSQELWGMGNEQFF. The V call is TRBV3-1, the J call TRBJ2-1, with unresolved D. Germline V CDR1 and CDR2: LGHDT, YNNKEL (reference sequence). V gave up 0 bases and J gave up 6 bases, with 15 bases separating them. The CDR3 is 16 residues long.

In this sample, this clonotype turned up many times. The rearrangement uses TRBV4-2 and TRBJ2-1; D gene uncertain. This CDR3 has 14 amino acids. CDR1 is LGHNA and CDR2 is YNFKEQ in the germline V gene. The V and J ends lost 0 bases and 9 bases respectively, with 12 bases between them. This CDR3 is CASSQDTERVEQFF. The CDR3 nucleotides are TGTGCCAGCAGCCAAGATACCGAACGGGTTGAGCAGTTCTTC.

This clonotype was counted many times. The V call is TRBV7-7, the J call TRBJ2-5, with D perhaps matching TRBD1 (5 bases). Germline values: CDR1 SSHAT, CDR2 FNYEAQ (reference sequence). Deletions cut 1 base from V and 2 bases from J, with 8 bases between. The CDR3 has 14 amino acids. This CDR3 is CASSLGGEQETQYF. CDR3 bases: TGTGCCAGCAGCTTAGGGGGCGAGCAAGAGACCCAGTACTTC.